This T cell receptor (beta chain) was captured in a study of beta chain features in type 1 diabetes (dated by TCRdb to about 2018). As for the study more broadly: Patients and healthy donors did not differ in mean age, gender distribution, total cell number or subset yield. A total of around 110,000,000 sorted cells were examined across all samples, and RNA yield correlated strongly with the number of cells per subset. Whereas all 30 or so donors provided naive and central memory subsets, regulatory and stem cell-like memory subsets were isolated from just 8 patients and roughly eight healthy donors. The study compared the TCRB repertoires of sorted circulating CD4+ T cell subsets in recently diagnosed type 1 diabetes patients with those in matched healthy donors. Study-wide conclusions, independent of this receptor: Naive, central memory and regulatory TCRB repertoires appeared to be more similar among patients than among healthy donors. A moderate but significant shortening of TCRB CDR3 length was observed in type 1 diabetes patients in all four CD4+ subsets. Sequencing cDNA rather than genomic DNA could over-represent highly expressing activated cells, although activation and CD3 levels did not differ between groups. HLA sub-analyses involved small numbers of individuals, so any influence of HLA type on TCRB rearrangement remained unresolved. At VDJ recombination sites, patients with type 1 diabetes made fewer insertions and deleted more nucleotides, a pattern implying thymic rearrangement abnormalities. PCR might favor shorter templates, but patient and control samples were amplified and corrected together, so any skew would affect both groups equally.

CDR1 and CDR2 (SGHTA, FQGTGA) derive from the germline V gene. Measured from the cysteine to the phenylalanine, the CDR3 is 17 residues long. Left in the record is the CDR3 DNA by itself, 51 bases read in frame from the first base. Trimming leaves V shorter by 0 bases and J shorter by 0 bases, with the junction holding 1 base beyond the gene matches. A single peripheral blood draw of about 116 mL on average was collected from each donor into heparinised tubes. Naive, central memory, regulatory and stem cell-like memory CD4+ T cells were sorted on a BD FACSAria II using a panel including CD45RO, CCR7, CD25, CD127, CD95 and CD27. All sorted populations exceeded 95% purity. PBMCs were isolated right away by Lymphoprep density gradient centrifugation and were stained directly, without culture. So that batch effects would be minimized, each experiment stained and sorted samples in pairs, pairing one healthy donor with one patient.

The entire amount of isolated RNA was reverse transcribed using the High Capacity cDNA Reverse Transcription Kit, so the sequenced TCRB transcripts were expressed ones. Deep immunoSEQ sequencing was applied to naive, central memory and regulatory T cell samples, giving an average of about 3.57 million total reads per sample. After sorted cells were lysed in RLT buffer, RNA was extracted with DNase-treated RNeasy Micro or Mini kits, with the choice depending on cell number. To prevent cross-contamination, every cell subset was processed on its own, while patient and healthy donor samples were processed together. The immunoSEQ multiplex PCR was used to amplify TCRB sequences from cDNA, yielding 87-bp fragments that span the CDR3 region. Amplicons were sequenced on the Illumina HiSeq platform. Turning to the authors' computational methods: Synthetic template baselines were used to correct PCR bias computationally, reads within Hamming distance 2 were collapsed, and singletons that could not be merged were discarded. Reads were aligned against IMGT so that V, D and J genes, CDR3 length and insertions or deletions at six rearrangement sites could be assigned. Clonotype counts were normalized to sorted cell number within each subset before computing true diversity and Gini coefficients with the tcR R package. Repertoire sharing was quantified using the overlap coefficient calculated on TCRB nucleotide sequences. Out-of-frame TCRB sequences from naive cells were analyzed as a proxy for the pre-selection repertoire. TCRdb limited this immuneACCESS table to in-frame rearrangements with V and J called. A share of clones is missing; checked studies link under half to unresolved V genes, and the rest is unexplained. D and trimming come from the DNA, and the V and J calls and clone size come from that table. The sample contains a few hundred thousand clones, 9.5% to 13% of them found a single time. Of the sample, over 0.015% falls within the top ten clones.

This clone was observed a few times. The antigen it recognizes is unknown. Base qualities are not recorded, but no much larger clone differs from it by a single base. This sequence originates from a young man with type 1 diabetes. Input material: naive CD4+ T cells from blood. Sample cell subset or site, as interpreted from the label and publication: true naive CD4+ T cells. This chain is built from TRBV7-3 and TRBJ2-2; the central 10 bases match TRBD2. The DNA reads TGTGCCAGCAGCTTAACTAGCGGGGGGCCGAACACCGGGGAGCTGTTTTTT. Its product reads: CASSLTSGGPNTGELFF.